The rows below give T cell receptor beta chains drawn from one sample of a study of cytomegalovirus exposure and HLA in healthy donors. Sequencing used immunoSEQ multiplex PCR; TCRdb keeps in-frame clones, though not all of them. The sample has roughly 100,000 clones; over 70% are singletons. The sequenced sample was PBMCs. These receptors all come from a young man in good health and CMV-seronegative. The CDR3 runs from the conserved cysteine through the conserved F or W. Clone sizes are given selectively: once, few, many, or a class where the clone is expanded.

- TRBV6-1 CASKGQGGDEQFF
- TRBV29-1 CSGQGQGYNEQFF
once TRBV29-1 CSVQEGSGGYTF
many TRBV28 CASIRGNTEAFF
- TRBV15 CATSRDNGLSETQYF
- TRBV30 CAWRPTGSVNYGYTF
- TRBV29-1 CSVVGGDEKLFF
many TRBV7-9 CASSPDRTNEKLFF
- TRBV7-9 CASTLELGAGEQFF
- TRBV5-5 CASSSQGGDTQYF
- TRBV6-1 CASSPGTGYEKLFF
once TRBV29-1 CSGGLAGNEQFF
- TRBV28 CASSGGGLPYEQYF
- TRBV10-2 CASSEHGTITDTQYF
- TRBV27 CASSPSGGRGLSGEQYF
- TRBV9 CASSVSPGGTGELFF
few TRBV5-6 CASGGAAGASLTEAFF
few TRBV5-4 CASSLEGTGDTQYF
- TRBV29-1 CSVEAGLANEQFF
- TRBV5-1 CASSSDRGRREGYGYTF
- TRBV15 CATSERDREDEQYF
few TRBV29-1 CSVEDQGGPTGELFF
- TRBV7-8 CASSLGDSPSTDTQYF
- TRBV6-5 CASSYSQGVVYGYTF
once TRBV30 CAWERGTSGGTDTQYF
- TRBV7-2 CASSLGTWTYRELGQFF
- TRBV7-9 CASSLEGQGKGNQPQHF
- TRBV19 CASSPQGSRSEQYF
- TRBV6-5 CASRRTGPSNQPQHF